These 25 T cell receptor beta chains were sequenced from one sample in a study of regulatory T cells in long-lasting Graves disease. With iRepertoire HTBI primers and Arm-PCR of CDR3 regions, TCR beta libraries were built. From the multiplex PCR reads, TCRdb called clonotypes with MiXCR, one entry per CDR3 protein. Of around 300,000 distinct CDR3 sequences in the sample, around a fifth were seen once. As for time point: persistent/refractory GD, antithyroid drugs over 5 years with positive TRAb. Extracted PBMC RNA gave rise to the TCR library. This specimen was peripheral blood mononuclear cells (PBMCs), taken when the disease was refractory, from a patient treated with antithyroid drugs. The receptors were sampled from a female donor with Graves disease.

This clonotype was observed many times. This chain uses TRBV27 with TRBJ1-1; D is undetermined. Trimming pared 1 base from V and 3 bases from J, leaving 12 bases between. Looked up from germline, CDR1 is MNHEY and CDR2 is SMNVEV (reference sequence). The CDR3 sequence is 15 residues long. DNA of the CDR3: TGTGCCAGCAGTTTATGGCGTTTCGGTGACACTGAAGCTTTCTTT. Translated, it gives CASSLWRFGDTEAFF.

This clonotype has at least ten counts. The chain recombines TRBV7-2 with TRBJ2-5; TRBD2 matches 10 bases. Germline V lookup: CDR1 SGHTA, CDR2 FQGNSA. The ends lost 1 base at V and 1 base at J; junction bases unmatched: 3. The CDR3 is made up of 16 amino acids. The CDR3 nucleotides read TGTGCCAGCAGCTTAGGCCTAGCGGGGGTCCAAGAGACCCAGTACTTC. Translation gives CASSLGLAGVQETQYF.

This clonotype was counted between two and nine times. V is TRBV19 and J is TRBJ1-6; tentatively, D is TRBD1 (5 bases). The CDR3 totals 15 residues. Germline CDR1 and CDR2: LNHDA and SQIVND (reference sequence). The germline V and J ends were trimmed by 5 bases and 10 bases, with 18 bases remaining between them. The CDR3 bases are TGTGCCAGTAGTGTGGACACCGGGTTCGGCTCACCCCTCCACTTT. Translating it yields CASSVDTGFGSPLHF.

This clonotype was recorded at least ten times. The rearrangement uses TRBV7-2 and TRBJ2-7, with 14 bases lining up with TRBD2. V shed 1 base, J shed 5 bases, and the junction held 10 bases outside the gene matches. The germline CDR1 and CDR2 sequences are SGHTA and FQGNSA. The CDR3 extends over 18 amino acids. The chain's CDR3 is CASSLEGLAGAPFHEQYF. CDR3 nucleotide sequence: TGTGCCAGCAGCTTAGAGGGACTAGCGGGAGCTCCGTTTCACGAGCAGTACTTC. The full variable domain, rest sourced from reference TRBV7-2 and TRBJ2-7, is GAGVSQSPSNKVTEKGKDVELRCDPISGHTALYWYRQSLGQGLEFLIYFQGNSAPDKSGLPSDRFSAERTGGSVSTLTIQRTQQEDSAVYLCASSLEGLAGAPFHEQYFGPGTRLTVT.

The genes are TRBV4-2 and TRBJ2-7, with D possibly being TRBD1 (6 bases). The CDR3 covers 14 residues. V was pared by 1 base and J by 3 bases, with 10 bases between. The germline CDR1 and CDR2 sequences are LGHNA and YNFKEQ. CDR3 loop: CASSQGQASYEQYF. The CDR3 DNA reads TGTGCCAGCAGCCAAGGACAGGCCAGCTACGAGCAGTACTTC.

This clonotype was counted between two and nine times. The CDR3 sequence is CATSDLSAWPQYF. CDR3 nucleotides: TGTGCCACCAGTGATTTATCAGCATGGCCGCAGTATTTT. The V gene is TRBV24-1, the J gene TRBJ2-3; D not certain. Per the germline V gene, CDR1 is KGHDR and CDR2 is SFDVKD. V lost 1 base and J lost 10, with 11 bases in between. This CDR3 comprises 13 residues.

This clonotype was found many times. The rearrangement links TRBV7-2 to TRBJ2-7; a possible D gene is TRBD1 (6 bases). Deletions cut 6 bases from V and 4 bases from J, with 16 bases between. Germline-derived CDR1 and CDR2 are SGHTA and FQGNSA. This CDR3 is built from 14 residues. For the CDR3, the DNA is TGTGCCAGCAGTCAAACCGGGACACCTTACGAGCAGTACTTC. Translation: CASSQTGTPYEQYF.

This clonotype was recorded at least ten times. The chain combines TRBV7-2 with TRBJ2-5; TRBD2 matches 9 bases. With V trimmed by 5 bases and J by 5 bases, 6 bases remained unmatched. The CDR3 is 14 amino acids. The V gene's germline CDR1 is SGHTA and CDR2 FQGNSA. DNA of the CDR3: TGTGCCAGCAGCAAGGGACTAGCTCCGGAGACCCAGTACTTC. This encodes CASSKGLAPETQYF.

This clonotype was observed a handful of times. The gene calls are TRBV6-1 and TRBJ2-7; 9 bases agree with TRBD1. With 6 bases clipped from V and 2 bases from J, the junction kept 11 bases outside the gene matches. Germline loops: CDR1 MNHNS, CDR2 SASEGT. CDR3 size: 16 residues. In nucleotides, the CDR3 is TGTGCCAGCAGCCTGACCCGGGACAGGGCCCCCTACGAGCAGTACTTC. It yields the protein CASSLTRDRAPYEQYF.

This clonotype was counted between two and nine times. The rearrangement uses TRBV5-5 and TRBJ2-2; weak D call: TRBD1 (6 bases). This CDR3 contains 16 residues. Trimming took off 4 bases at V and 2 bases at J, with 15 bases between the two ends. Germline assignment: CDR1 SGHKS and CDR2 YYEKEE (reference sequence). The CDR3 sequence: CASSTVVQGNTGELFF. The CDR3, as DNA: TGTGCCAGCAGCACCGTGGTACAGGGCAACACCGGGGAGCTGTTTTTT.

This clonotype appeared a few times. The CDR3 nucleotides are TGTGCCAGCAGCCCCACGGTGGTCAGTGCGCGCTATGGCTACACCTTC. It translates to CASSPTVVSARYGYTF. The V gene is TRBV7-9, the J gene TRBJ1-2, with unresolved D. In germline, CDR1 is SEHNR, CDR2 FQNEAQ (reference sequence). CDR3 length equals 16 residues. V was cut by 5 bases and J by 4 bases, with 20 bases left in between.

This clonotype has ten or more counts. V usage is TRBV6-1 and J usage is TRBJ1-2; 7 bases agree with TRBD1. The germline V gene has CDR1 MNHNS and CDR2 SASEGT. This CDR3 spans 12 amino acids. With V trimmed by 6 bases and J by 4 bases, 2 bases remained unmatched. This CDR3 reads CASSQGVYGYTF. The CDR3 DNA reads as TGTGCCAGCAGCCAGGGGGTCTATGGCTACACCTTC.

The gene calls are TRBV19 and TRBJ1-5; D is ambiguous. The CDR3 loop spans 13 amino acids. Trimming left V 5 bases short and J 7 bases short, with 12 bases between. Germline V gene sequence: CDR1 LNHDA, CDR2 SQIVND (reference sequence). CDR3 in DNA: TGTGCCAGTAGTTCGGGGTTAGGCCAGCCCCAGCATTTT. Its translation: CASSSGLGQPQHF.

This clonotype was found many times. The chain joins TRBV20-1 to TRBJ1-1; 7 bases line up with TRBD1. In germline, CDR1 is DFQATT, CDR2 SNEGSKA (reference sequence). CDR3 length equals 12 residues. The CDR3 region has the DNA TGCCAAAAAGGGGGCATGAACACTGAAGCTTTCTTT. The encoded protein is CQKGGMNTEAFF.

This clonotype was seen at least ten times. The chain links TRBV11-2 to TRBJ2-7; 10 bases match TRBD2. The germline CDR1 and CDR2 sequences are SGHAT and FQNNGV. Trimming removed 1 base from V and 1 base from J; junction bases left unmatched: 1. CDR3 length: 15 residues. Written as DNA, the CDR3 is TGTGCCAGCAGCTTAGCGGGACTAGCGTCCTACGAGCAGTACTTC. It translates to CASSLAGLASYEQYF.

This clonotype appeared many times. The chain recombines TRBV6-1 with TRBJ1-2, with D uncertain. The germline gives CDR1 MNHNS, CDR2 SASEGT. Trimming left V 1 base short and J 6 bases short, with 15 bases between. This CDR3 region has 15 residues. The CDR3 DNA is TGTGCCAGCAGTGAAGTTGGGGAGGCCATCAATGGCTACACCTTC. This translates into CASSEVGEAINGYTF.

The rearrangement uses TRBV29-1 and TRBJ2-2, with a tentative D call TRBD1 (6 bases). CDR1 and CDR2 from the germline V gene are SQVTM and ANQGSEA. Trimming stripped 7 bases from V and 0 bases from J, with 9 bases between. The CDR3 length is 13 residues. The CDR3 loop is CSGGTPNTGELFF. The CDR3 bases are TGCAGCGGTGGGACACCGAACACCGGGGAGCTGTTTTTT.

This clonotype turned up a few times. The V call is TRBV12-3 or TRBV12-4, the J call TRBJ1-1; D is undetermined. V was clipped by 7 bases and J by 0 bases, with 6 bases between them. The CDR3 is 12 amino acids. CDR3 loop: CASTLLNTEAFF. In DNA form, the CDR3 reads TGTGCCAGCACCCTATTGAACACTGAAGCTTTCTTT.

This clonotype has a count of ten or more. The genes are TRBV2 and TRBJ1-4; 12 nucleotides align to TRBD1. After removal of 6 bases from V and 8 bases from J, the junction contained 4 bases not matched to a gene. The CDR3 is 14 amino acids. The germline CDR1 and CDR2 sequences are SNHLY and FYNNEI. The CDR3 DNA is TGTGCCAGCAGCGGGACAGGGGGCGACGAAAAACTGTTTTTT. This gives the protein CASSGTGGDEKLFF.

In this sample, this clonotype turned up many times. The rearrangement links TRBV2 to TRBJ2-7, with D uncertain. V dropped 6 bases and J dropped 2 bases, with 14 bases sitting between them. CDR3 length: 14 residues. Germline assignment: CDR1 SNHLY and CDR2 FYNNEI. Written as DNA, the CDR3 is TGTGCCAGCAGAATCTCGGACGGACCCTACGAGCAGTACTTC. This sequence encodes CASRISDGPYEQYF.

This clonotype turned up a few times. The CDR3 DNA sequence: TGTGCCTGGAGTCTAGGGACTGCTGGAAACACCATATATTTT. Protein: CAWSLGTAGNTIYF. The V and J genes are TRBV30 and TRBJ1-3; D is perhaps TRBD1 (5 bases). CDR3 length: 14 residues. The V and J ends lost 2 bases and 2 bases respectively, with 10 bases between them. Germline V gene sequence: CDR1 GTSNPN, CDR2 SVGIG (reference sequence).

The chain's CDR3 is CASSIPPGEQYF. The CDR3 DNA sequence: TGTGCCAGTAGTATTCCTCCGGGCGAGCAGTACTTC. The chain has TRBV19 and TRBJ2-7; no reliable D call. This CDR3 comprises 12 residues. Germline V gives CDR1 LNHDA, CDR2 SQIVND (reference sequence). Between the trimmed V and J ends, which lost 3 bases and 6 bases, there was a span of 9 bases.

This chain connects TRBV18 to TRBJ2-4, with D unclear. Germline V gives CDR1 KGHSH, CDR2 LQKENI. Between the trimmed V and J ends, which lost 3 bases and 8 bases, there was a span of 14 bases. This CDR3 comprises 14 residues. CDR3 loop: CASSPSTGEDIQYF. CDR3 bases: TGTGCCAGCTCACCCTCTACCGGAGAAGACATTCAGTACTTC. Variable domain in full (rest from reference TRBV18 and TRBJ2-4): NAGVMQNPRHLVRRRGQEARLRCSPMKGHSHVYWYRQLPEEGLKFMVYLQKENIIDESGMPKERFSAEFPKEGPSILRIQQVVRGDSAAYFCASSPSTGEDIQYFGAGTRLSVL.

This clonotype was seen a few times. V is TRBV7-9 and J is TRBJ2-5; the match to TRBD2 covers 9 bases. The CDR3 runs to 15 residues. V trimming: 5 bases; J trimming: 1 base; junction bases outside the gene matches: 5. Per the germline V gene, CDR1 is SEHNR and CDR2 is FQNEAQ (reference sequence). The CDR3 protein is CASSLSGRFQETQYF. DNA of the CDR3: TGTGCCAGCAGCCTCAGCGGGAGGTTCCAAGAGACCCAGTACTTC.

As to this clonotype: A much larger clone lies a single base off, so this may be a read error. The chain uses TRBV6-2 or TRBV6-3 and TRBJ1-1, with 9 positions matching TRBD1. J lost 0 bases, V lost 4 bases, and 3 bases had no gene match. The V gene's germline CDR1 is MNHEY and CDR2 SVGEGT. CDR3 length: 15 residues. Here the CDR3 reads CASSSRTGVNTEAFF. DNA for the CDR3: TGTGCCAGCAGTTCCCGGACAGGGGTGAACACTGAAGCTTTCTTT.